The next 5 T cell receptor beta chains were all read from a single sample in a study of T cell clonality in common variable immunodeficiency. The study, taken as a whole, reports: In common variable immunodeficiency, TCR beta chains reportedly carried fewer deletions and N-nucleotide insertions.

Clones were read by immunoSEQ multiplex PCR, and TCRdb kept only the in-frame ones, dropping some. The sample has over 30,000 clones, none seen only once; the top ten hold about 26%. These receptors have no known antigen. Sequences were obtained from peripheral blood mononuclear cells. These receptors were obtained from a human donor with common variable immunodeficiency.

At least ten counts were recorded for this clone. The read halts 3 residues ahead of the CDR3 end, with the missing end drawn from the germline J gene. The rearrangement joins TRBV2 to TRBJ2-7; 7 bases fit TRBD1. The CDR3 covers 13 residues. The V segment lost 4 bases and the J segment 5 bases; nucleotides outside the gene matches: 5. The germline V gene encodes CDR1 SNHLY and CDR2 FYNNEI. Incomplete CDR3 DNA: TGTGCCAGCAGTGCGAGACAGGGAGACGAG. It translates to CASSARQGDE. The CDR3, in full, reads CASSARQGDEQYF.

This clone appeared a few times. The CDR3 end lies 3 residues beyond the end of the read and is filled in from the germline J gene. The rearrangement joins TRBV6-1 to TRBJ1-2; D is possibly TRBD1 (6 bases). V dropped 4 bases and J dropped 5 bases, with 8 bases sitting between them. Germline CDR1 and CDR2: MNHNS and SASEGT. The CDR3 has 12 amino acids. The covered CDR3 bases are TGTGCCAGCAGTGCCCAGGGGTATGGC. As protein: CASSAQGYG. From start to end, the CDR3 is CASSAQGYGYTF.

Of note for this clone: With the read ending 3 residues before the CDR3 end, the germline J gene is used to fill in that end. The chain has TRBV19 and TRBJ2-3; 9 nucleotides match TRBD2. The CDR3 contains 14 residues. The ends lost 3 bases at V and 4 bases at J; junction bases unmatched: 2. CDR1 is LNHDA and CDR2 is SQIVND in the germline V gene (reference sequence). The sequenced part of the CDR3 DNA is TGTGCCAGTAGTATGGTAGCGGGAGCAGATACG. Translated, it gives CASSMVAGADT. The whole CDR3 sequence reads CASSMVAGADTQYF.

This clone was picked up a small number of times. A clone one base away is much larger, so this may be a read error. From the germline J gene comes the end of the CDR3, since the read stops 3 residues before it. This sample also contains other DNA sequences that code for the same CDR3. The V and J genes are TRBV5-6 and TRBJ2-7, with 10 positions matching TRBD2. Germline loops: CDR1 SGHDT, CDR2 YYEEEE. This CDR3 is 14 amino acids long. Germline trimming cut 7 bases from V and 4 bases from J; bases unmatched to any gene: 8. This CDR3 reads CASHGAGGPYEQYF. CDR3 DNA (partial): TGTGCCAGCCATGGAGCGGGAGGGCCGTACGAG.

Regarding this clone: The read ends 3 residues before the CDR3 terminus; that terminus is restored from the germline J gene. The chain links TRBV19 to TRBJ2-3; 7 bases fit TRBD1. This CDR3 has 17 amino acids. Germline assignment: CDR1 LNHDA and CDR2 SQIVND (reference sequence). Trimming at V came to 5 bases and at J to 1 base, leaving 12 bases not matched to a gene. CDR3 sequence reads: CASSVDRFGGGTDTQYF. CDR3 DNA, as far as it was read: TGTGCCAGTAGTGTGGACAGGTTCGGTGGAGGCACAGATACG.